Listed below are T cell receptor beta chains from one sample, sequenced in a study of shared T cell receptors in the human thymus. The table came from immunoSEQ multiplex PCR; TCRdb's copy has only in-frame clones and leaves some out. The sample carries more than 300,000 clones, approximately 95% recorded once. The sequenced sample consisted of thymocytes. Source of these receptors: a human donor. The CDR3 runs from the conserved cysteine through the conserved F or W. The D gene is left open where the match is weak. Not all rows give a size; the values are once, few, many and, for expanded clones, a class.

>TRBJ2-1|TRBV7-9|once|TRBD2
CASSTGLADYNEQFF
TGTGCCAGCAGCACCGGACTAGCGGACTACAATGAGCAGTTCTTC
>TRBJ2-3|TRBV15|-|-
CATSRAGASTDTQYF
TGTGCCACCAGCAGAGCGGGAGCTAGCACAGATACGCAGTATTTT
>TRBJ2-7|TRBV27|-|-
CASSPGRTSLLYEQYF
TGTGCCAGCAGCCCCGGCCGGACATCCTTACTCTACGAGCAGTACTTC
>TRBJ2-4|TRBV30|-|TRBD1
CAWGTEAKNIQYF
TGTGCCTGGGGGACAGAAGCCAAAAACATTCAGTACTTC
>TRBJ1-5|TRBV28|-|TRBD1
CASSFNHRGDFNQPQHF
TGTGCCAGCAGTTTCAATCACAGGGGGGACTTCAATCAGCCCCAGCATTTT
>TRBJ1-3|TRBV10-3|-|TRBD1
CATTGQSSGNTIYF
TGTGCCACTACGGGACAGTCCTCTGGAAACACCATATATTTT
>TRBJ2-6|TRBV5-4|-|-
CASRTGAGANVLTF
TGTGCCAGCAGAACGGGGGCCGGGGCCAACGTCCTGACTTTC
>TRBJ2-1|TRBV7-2|-|TRBD2
CASSLATSGLALNGEFF
TGTGCCAGCAGCTTAGCTACGTCGGGACTAGCCCTTAATGGGGAGTTCTTC
>TRBJ1-1|TRBV6-6|-|TRBD1
CASSYTGQGDIEAFF
TGTGCCAGCAGTTACACGGGACAGGGGGATATCGAAGCTTTCTTT
>TRBJ1-1|TRBV25-1|-|TRBD1
CASSGIYRGKGTEAFF
TGTGCCAGCAGTGGCATCTACAGGGGAAAGGGTACTGAAGCTTTCTTT
>TRBJ2-2|TRBV7-3|-|-
CASSPRTNHGELFF
TGTGCCAGCAGCCCCCGGACTAATCACGGGGAGCTGTTTTTT
>TRBJ1-1|TRBV9|-|-
CASTEGPGRNTEAFF
TGTGCCAGCACGGAGGGCCCGGGGCGGAACACTGAAGCTTTCTTT
>TRBJ1-1|TRBV6-4|-|-
CASSDSTGSTEAFF
TGTGCCAGCAGTGACTCGACAGGTTCCACTGAAGCTTTCTTT
>TRBJ2-1|TRBV7-7|-|TRBD2
CASSLARASGRVGEQFF
TGTGCCAGCAGCTTAGCGCGGGCTAGCGGGAGGGTTGGTGAGCAGTTCTTC
>TRBJ1-1|TRBV16|-|-
CASSQSWKNTEAFF
TGTGCCAGCAGCCAATCTTGGAAGAACACTGAAGCTTTCTTT
>TRBJ2-7|TRBV7-8|once|TRBD2
CASSPERGTLTYEQYF
TGTGCCAGCAGCCCAGAGCGGGGGACTCTTACCTACGAGCAGTACTTC
>TRBJ1-1|TRBV5-4|-|TRBD1
CASSSYRDRGQGTEAFF
TGTGCCAGCAGTTCTTACCGGGACAGGGGTCAAGGGACTGAAGCTTTCTTT
>TRBJ2-1|TRBV27|-|-
CASSPASYHNEQFF
TGTGCCAGCAGTCCGGCTAGCTACCACAATGAGCAGTTCTTC
>TRBJ1-6|TRBV27|-|-
CASSFTGSSYNSPLHF
TGTGCCAGCAGTTTTACAGGGAGCTCCTATAATTCACCCCTCCACTTT
>TRBJ2-2|TRBV5-4|-|-
CASSHWGVRDTGELFF
TGTGCCAGCAGCCATTGGGGGGTTAGGGACACCGGGGAGCTGTTTTTT
>TRBJ1-2|TRBV7-3|-|-
CVDYGYTF
TGTGTGGACTATGGCTACACCTTC
>TRBJ1-1|TRBV7-2|-|-
CASSLKEGTEAFF
TGTGCCAGCAGCTTAAAGGAGGGGACTGAAGCTTTCTTT
>TRBJ1-2|TRBV28|once|TRBD1
CASSLIRTGYGYTF
TGTGCCAGCAGCCTAATCCGGACAGGCTATGGCTACACCTTC
>TRBJ2-7|TRBV5-1|-|-
CASSLVTRPQTQYF
TGCGCCAGCAGCTTGGTAACAAGACCGCAAACGCAGTACTTC
>TRBJ2-1|TRBV14|-|TRBD2
CASSQRTSRRHNEQFF
TGTGCCAGCAGCCAGAGGACTAGCCGCCGACACAATGAGCAGTTCTTC
>TRBJ2-1|TRBV7-9|-|TRBD2
CASSLAILAGGPGNEQFF
TGTGCCAGCAGCTTAGCCATATTAGCGGGAGGGCCGGGAAATGAGCAGTTCTTC
>TRBJ2-1|TRBV18|-|-
CASRASEYNEQFF
TGTGCCAGCCGGGCTAGCGAGTACAATGAGCAGTTCTTC
>TRBJ1-2|TRBV19|-|-
CASSMGKSNYGYTF
TGTGCCAGTAGTATGGGAAAATCTAACTATGGCTACACCTTC
>TRBJ2-1|TRBV5-4|once|-
CASRPGSSYNEQFF
TGTGCCAGCAGACCTGGGAGTTCCTACAATGAGCAGTTCTTC
>TRBJ1-5|TRBV30|-|-
CAWSVGGNNQPQHF
TGTGCCTGGAGTGTTGGGGGAAACAATCAGCCCCAGCATTTT
>TRBJ2-3|TRBV10-3|-|-
CAISESRQPTDTQYF
TGTGCCATCAGTGAGTCGAGGCAGCCCACAGATACGCAGTATTTT
>TRBJ2-1|TRBV10-3|-|TRBD2
CATEGLAGGPFNEQFF
TGTGCCACCGAGGGACTAGCGGGAGGGCCATTCAATGAGCAGTTCTTC
>TRBJ2-7|TRBV27|-|TRBD2
CASSLRTSGREGYEQYF
TGTGCCAGCAGCCTCCGGACTAGCGGGAGGGAGGGTTACGAGCAGTACTTC
>TRBJ2-1|TRBV4-2|-|TRBD2
CASSQDTSGSINEQFF
TGTGCCAGCAGCCAAGATACCAGCGGGAGTATCAATGAGCAGTTCTTC
>TRBJ2-7|TRBV5-1|-|-
CASSFSGESSYEQYF
TGCGCCAGCAGCTTCTCCGGGGAGAGCTCCTACGAGCAGTACTTC
>TRBJ2-1|TRBV4-3|-|-
CASSQDKGFHSYNEQFF
TGCGCCAGCAGCCAAGATAAAGGGTTCCATTCCTACAATGAGCAGTTCTTC
>TRBJ1-2|TRBV28|-|TRBD1
CASHGQGATYGYTF
TGTGCCAGCCATGGACAGGGGGCGACCTATGGCTACACCTTC
>TRBJ2-1|TRBV7-8|-|-
CASVRLPEYNEQFF
TGTGCCAGCGTCAGACTACCGGAATACAATGAGCAGTTCTTC
>TRBJ1-5|TRBV2|-|-
CASRCTGFESNQPQHF
TGTGCCAGCAGATGTACAGGGTTTGAGAGCAATCAGCCCCAGCATTTT
>TRBJ2-7|TRBV28|-|-
CASSLLSGEQYF
TGTGCCAGCAGTTTATTATCCGGCGAGCAGTACTTC
>TRBJ1-1|TRBV27|-|-
CASSLRGAEAFF
TGTGCCAGCAGTTTAAGGGGGGCCGAAGCTTTCTTT
>TRBJ1-2|TRBV5-1|-|-
CASSLSYRDGYTF
TGCGCCAGCAGCTTGAGTTACAGGGATGGCTACACCTTC
>TRBJ2-7|TRBV6-1|-|TRBD1
CASSEAHPTGPYEQYF
TGTGCCAGCAGTGAAGCCCATCCGACAGGGCCCTACGAGCAGTACTTC
>TRBJ1-1|TRBV5-8|-|-
CASSPDRENTEAFF
TGTGCCAGCAGCCCGGACAGAGAGAACACTGAAGCTTTCTTT
>TRBJ1-5|TRBV6-6|-|-
CASTGQPNQPQHF
TGTGCCAGCACCGGACAGCCCAATCAGCCCCAGCATTTT
>TRBJ2-5|TRBV21-1|-|-
CARDDDRTQYF
TGTGCCAGAGACGACGACCGGACCCAGTACTTC
>TRBJ1-1|TRBV5-1|-|-
CASSLELMNTEAFF
TGCGCCAGCAGCTTGGAGTTAATGAACACTGAAGCTTTCTTT
>TRBJ2-7|TRBV10-2|-|-
CASTKGASEPYEQYF
TGCGCCAGCACCAAGGGGGCTAGCGAGCCCTACGAGCAGTACTTC
>TRBJ2-7|TRBV27|-|TRBD1
CASSFYRGPSSYEQYF
TGTGCCAGCAGTTTTTACAGGGGGCCGAGCTCCTACGAGCAGTACTTC
>TRBJ2-7|TRBV14|-|-
CASSQDGHLPYEQYF
TGTGCCAGCAGCCAAGATGGGCATCTCCCCTACGAGCAGTACTTC
>TRBJ2-2|TRBV27|-|TRBD1
CASSTRDSTNTGELFF
TGTGCCAGCAGTACCAGGGACAGCACGAACACCGGGGAGCTGTTTTTT
>TRBJ2-1|TRBV6-6|-|-
CATSSNEQFF
TGTGCCACAAGTTCCAATGAGCAGTTCTTC
>TRBJ2-7|TRBV7-2|-|TRBD2
CASSLPTSGSYEQYF
TGTGCCAGCAGCTTACCGACTAGCGGCTCCTACGAGCAGTACTTC
>TRBJ2-7|TRBV18|once|-
CASSPTRGEQYF
TGTGCCAGCTCACCAACAAGGGGCGAGCAGTACTTC
>TRBJ2-1|TRBV6-1|-|-
CASSETPLLGWEQFF
TGTGCCAGCAGTGAAACCCCACTTCTTGGGTGGGAGCAGTTCTTC
>TRBJ1-6|TRBV10-3|-|TRBD1
CAINQGQGFNSPLHF
TGTGCCATCAACCAGGGACAGGGGTTTAATTCACCCCTCCACTTT
>TRBJ2-4|TRBV11-2|-|-
CASSLDLPQGLAKNIQYF
TGTGCCAGCAGCTTAGATCTCCCCCAGGGCCTAGCCAAAAACATTCAGTACTTC
>TRBJ1-2|TRBV7-2|-|-
CASSLECRRAGSDYGYTF
TGTGCCAGCAGCTTAGAATGCAGGCGGGCAGGGAGCGACTATGGCTACACCTTC
>TRBJ2-6|TRBV18|-|-
CASSPPDGRPNVLTF
TGTGCCAGCTCACCACCGGATGGGAGGCCCAACGTCCTGACTTTC